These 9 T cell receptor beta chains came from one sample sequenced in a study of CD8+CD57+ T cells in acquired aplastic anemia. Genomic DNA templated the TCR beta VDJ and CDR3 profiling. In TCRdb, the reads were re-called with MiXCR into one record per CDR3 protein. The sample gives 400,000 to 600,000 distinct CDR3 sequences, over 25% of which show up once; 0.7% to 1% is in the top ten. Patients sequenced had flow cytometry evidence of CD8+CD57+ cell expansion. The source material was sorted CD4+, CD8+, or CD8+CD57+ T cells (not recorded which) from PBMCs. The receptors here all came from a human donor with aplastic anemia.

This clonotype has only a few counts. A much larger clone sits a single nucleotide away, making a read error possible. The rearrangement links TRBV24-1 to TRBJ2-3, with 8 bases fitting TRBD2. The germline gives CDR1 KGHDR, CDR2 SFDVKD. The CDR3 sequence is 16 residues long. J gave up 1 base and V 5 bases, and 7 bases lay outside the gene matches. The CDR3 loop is CATSGPSGGGTDTQYF. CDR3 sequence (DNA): TGTGCCACCAGTGGCCCCAGCGGGGGAGGCACAGATACGCAGTATTTT.

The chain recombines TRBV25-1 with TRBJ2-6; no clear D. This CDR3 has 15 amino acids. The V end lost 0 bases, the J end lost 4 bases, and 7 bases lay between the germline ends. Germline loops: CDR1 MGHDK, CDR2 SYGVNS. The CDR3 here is CASSEYLEGANVLTF. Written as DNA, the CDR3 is TGTGCCAGCAGTGAATATCTCGAGGGGGCCAACGTCCTGACTTTC.

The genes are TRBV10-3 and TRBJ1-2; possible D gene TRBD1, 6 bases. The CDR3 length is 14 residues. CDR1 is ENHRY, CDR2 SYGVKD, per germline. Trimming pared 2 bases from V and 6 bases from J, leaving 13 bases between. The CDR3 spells CAISEGGGWDGYTF. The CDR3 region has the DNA TGTGCCATCAGTGAGGGGGGGGGCTGGGATGGCTACACCTTC.

The chain's CDR3 is CAISEGDTVYEQYF. As DNA, the CDR3 is TGTGCCATCAGTGAGGGGGACACGGTCTACGAGCAGTACTTC. The V and J genes are TRBV10-3 and TRBJ2-7; TRBD1 is a possible D gene (6 bases). The germline V and J ends were trimmed by 2 bases and 3 bases, with 11 bases remaining between them. This CDR3 comprises 14 residues. Germline assignment: CDR1 ENHRY and CDR2 SYGVKD.

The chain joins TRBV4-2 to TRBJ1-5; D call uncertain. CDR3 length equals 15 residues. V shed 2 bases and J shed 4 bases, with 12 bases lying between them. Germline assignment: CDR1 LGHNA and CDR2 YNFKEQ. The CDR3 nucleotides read TGTGCCAGCAGCCAAAATCCTACGGAGAATCAGCCCCAGCATTTT. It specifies CASSQNPTENQPQHF.

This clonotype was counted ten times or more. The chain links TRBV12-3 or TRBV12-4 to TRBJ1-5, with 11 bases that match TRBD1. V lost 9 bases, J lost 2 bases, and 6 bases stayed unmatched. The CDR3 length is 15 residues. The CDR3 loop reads CASGTGGFGNQPQHF. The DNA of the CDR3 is TGTGCCAGTGGGACAGGGGGGTTCGGCAATCAGCCCCAGCATTTT.

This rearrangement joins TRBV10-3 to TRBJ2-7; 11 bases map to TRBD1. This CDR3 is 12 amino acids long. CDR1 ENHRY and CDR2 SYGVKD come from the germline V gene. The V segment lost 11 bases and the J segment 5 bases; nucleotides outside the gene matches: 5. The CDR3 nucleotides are TGTGCCTTCGGACAGGGGGCGGACGAGCAGTACTTC. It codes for CAFGQGADEQYF.

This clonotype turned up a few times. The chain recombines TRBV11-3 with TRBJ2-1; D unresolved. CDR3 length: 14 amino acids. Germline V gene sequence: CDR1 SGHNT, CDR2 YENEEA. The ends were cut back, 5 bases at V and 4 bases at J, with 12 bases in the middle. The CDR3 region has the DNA TGTGCCAGCAGCCCGACGGTGGATTACAATGAGCAGTTCTTC. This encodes CASSPTVDYNEQFF.

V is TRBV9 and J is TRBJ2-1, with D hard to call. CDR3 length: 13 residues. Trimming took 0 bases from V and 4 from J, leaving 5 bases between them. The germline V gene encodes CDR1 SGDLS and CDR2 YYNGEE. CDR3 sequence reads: CASSVEEYNEQFF. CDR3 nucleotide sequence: TGTGCCAGCAGCGTAGAAGAATACAATGAGCAGTTCTTC.